Shown below are 18 T cell receptor beta chains from a single sample sequenced in a study of blood T cells in healthy people across ages. A J-beta primer mix and a sample-barcoded 5' primer were used in a second PCR of about 7 to 12 cycles. TCRdb passed the 5' RACE reads through MiXCR, listing each CDR3 protein once. Counted here are roughly 2 million distinct CDR3 sequences, 49% occurring once; the ten biggest clones make up approximately 2.1%. Input material: blood. All receptors derive from a middle-aged woman in good health.

This clonotype was observed a few times. This rearrangement joins TRBV6-5 to TRBJ2-7, with 7 bases matching TRBD2. The CDR3 is 15 residues long. CDR1 is MNHEY, CDR2 SVGAGI, per germline. V dropped 5 bases and J dropped 1; count of bases not matched to a gene: 8. CDR3 coding DNA: TGTGCCAGCAGTCCTCTGCAGGGAGGGTCCTACGAGCAGTACTTC. Protein: CASSPLQGGSYEQYF.

This chain connects TRBV4-1 to TRBJ2-6; D might be TRBD2 (5 bases). Germline CDR1 MGHRA, CDR2 YSYEKL. This CDR3 has 19 amino acids. The V gene lost 1 base and the J gene lost 4 bases, with 20 bases spanning the gap. The DNA of the CDR3 is TGCGCCAGCAGCCAAGGAGTGACTACCGCCGGTTCCGGGGCCAACGTCCTGACTTTC. Its translation is CASSQGVTTAGSGANVLTF.

The V call is TRBV5-1, the J call TRBJ2-5; the D gene is possibly TRBD2 (6 bases). Germline loops: CDR1 SGHRS, CDR2 YFSETQ. The CDR3 is 14 residues long. V gave up 4 bases and J gave up 5 bases, with 15 bases separating them. The CDR3 region has the DNA TGCGCCAGCAGCGTAAGACTAGAAGGGGAGACCCAGTACTTC. As protein: CASSVRLEGETQYF.

This clonotype turned up a few times. The chain links TRBV7-2 to TRBJ1-4; D perhaps matches TRBD1 (5 bases). The V end was cut by 2 bases, the J end by 7 bases, with 17 bases between. The CDR3 covers 16 residues. Looked up from germline, CDR1 is SGHTA and CDR2 is FQGNSA. The CDR3 bases are TGTGCCAGCAGCTTACCGGGGACGGAAAAGGGTGAAAAACTGTTTTTT. The encoded protein is CASSLPGTEKGEKLFF.

The chain joins TRBV4-3 to TRBJ1-2; 12 bases are a match to TRBD1. Germline V gene sequence: CDR1 LGHNA, CDR2 YSLEER. The CDR3 is 16 amino acids. V lost 1 base, J lost 8 bases, and 8 bases stayed unmatched. DNA of the CDR3: TGCGCCAGCAGCCAAGGTACCGGGACAGGGGGCTACGGCTACACCTTC. Its protein is CASSQGTGTGGYGYTF.

The V gene is TRBV28, the J gene TRBJ2-1; weak D call: TRBD1 (6 bases). V lost 7 bases and J lost 0, with 10 bases in between. The CDR3 loop spans 14 amino acids. Germline CDR1 MDHEN, CDR2 SYDVKM. CDR3: CASTMTGSYNEQFF. CDR3 bases: TGTGCCAGCACTATGACAGGCTCCTACAATGAGCAGTTCTTC.

This CDR3 reads CASSLNSLPYYEQYF. The CDR3 DNA sequence: TGCGCCAGCAGCTTGAACAGTCTTCCTTACTACGAGCAGTACTTC. The rearrangement uses TRBV5-1 and TRBJ2-7; D remains ambiguous. This CDR3 spans 15 amino acids. CDR1 is SGHRS and CDR2 is YFSETQ in the germline V gene. V lost 1 base, J lost 3 bases, and 14 bases lay in between. Filled out from reference TRBV5-1 and TRBJ2-7, the complete variable domain reads KAGVTQTPRYLIKTRGQQVTLSCSPISGHRSVSWYQQTPGQGLQFLFEYFSETQRNKGNFPGRFSGRQFSNSRSEMNVSTLELGDSALYLCASSLNSLPYYEQYFGPGTRLTVT.

There are a few counts of this clonotype. The DNA of the CDR3 is TGCAGTGCTAGAGGGGCTAAAGGGCAATACAATGAGCAGTTCTTC. Translated, it gives CSARGAKGQYNEQFF. The chain employs TRBV20-1 and TRBJ2-1; no definite D call. Germline CDR1 is DFQATT and CDR2 is SNEGSKA (reference sequence). The CDR3 runs to 15 residues. V shed 1 base and J shed 4 bases, with 14 bases lying between them.

The rearrangement joins TRBV7-6 to TRBJ2-3; D is possibly TRBD1 or TRBD2 (6 bases each). The CDR3 loop spans 16 amino acids. CDR1 and CDR2 (germline): SGHVS, FNYEAQ. V lost 7 bases to trimming and J lost 0 bases, with 17 bases between them. The CDR3 protein is CASTPDRGPSTDTQYF. As DNA, the CDR3 is TGTGCCAGCACCCCGGACCGGGGGCCCAGCACAGATACGCAGTATTTT.

This clonotype was found a few times. A junction end diverges from the germline sequence, so it may reflect a read error. The rearrangement uses TRBV7-7 and TRBJ2-1, with 8 nucleotides matching TRBD2. This CDR3 spans 15 amino acids. Germline CDR1 SSHAT, CDR2 FNYEAQ (reference sequence). CDR3 nucleotides: TGTGCTAGCAGCCCCCGGGGGGGAAACTACAATGAGCAGTTCTTC. This sequence encodes CASSPRGGNYNEQFF.

The chain recombines TRBV6-1 with TRBJ1-2; D perhaps matches TRBD1 (6 bases). Germline CDR1 MNHNS, CDR2 SASEGT. The length of the CDR3 is 16 residues. V shed 3 bases and J shed 2 bases, with 16 bases lying between them. CDR3 in amino acids: CASSDGRGAGNYGYTF. The CDR3, as DNA: TGTGCCAGCAGTGATGGTCGGGGGGCGGGAAACTATGGCTACACCTTC.

The rearrangement joins TRBV24-1 to TRBJ2-5, with a weak D call TRBD2 (5 bases). The CDR3 runs 15 residues. Germline-derived CDR1 and CDR2 are KGHDR and SFDVKD. Trimming pared 4 bases from V and 2 bases from J, leaving 13 bases between. This CDR3 is CATSDPGKPQETQYF. CDR3 DNA: TGTGCCACCAGTGACCCCGGGAAGCCTCAAGAGACCCAGTACTTC.

The genes are TRBV28 and TRBJ2-5, with 12 positions matching TRBD2. The CDR3 covers 16 residues. Germline-derived CDR1 and CDR2 are MDHEN and SYDVKM. V shed 8 bases, J shed 0 bases, and the junction held 7 bases outside the gene matches. This CDR3 reads CASGAGLAGYQETQYF. The CDR3 nucleotides are TGTGCCAGCGGAGCGGGACTAGCGGGCTACCAAGAGACCCAGTACTTC.

The V call is TRBV7-2, the J call TRBJ2-2, with D perhaps matching TRBD1 (6 bases). V was pared by 7 bases and J by 4 bases, with 19 bases between. The germline gives CDR1 SGHTA, CDR2 FQGNSA. CDR3 size: 16 residues. The CDR3 region is CASTRPGHTGTGELFF. CDR3 sequence (DNA): TGTGCCAGCACACGCCCGGGACATACGGGCACCGGGGAGCTGTTTTTT.

This chain joins TRBV27 and TRBJ2-3, with a possible D match to TRBD2 (6 bases). Germline-derived CDR1 and CDR2 are MNHEY and SMNVEV (reference sequence). The length of the CDR3 is 14 residues. Deletions cut 8 bases from V and 6 bases from J, with 18 bases between. The DNA for the CDR3 is TGTGCCAGCGGGGGGATTCGGGACTCCGATACGCAGTATTTT. Protein product: CASGGIRDSDTQYF.

The table lists this clonotype with a few counts. J is TRBJ2-7 and V is TRBV4-1; TRBD1 matches 10 bases. Germline values: CDR1 MGHRA, CDR2 YSYEKL. V gave up 3 bases and J gave up 2 bases; unmatched junction bases: 4. This CDR3 is 15 amino acids long. The CDR3 reads CASSHMDRGTYEQYF. For the CDR3, the DNA is TGCGCCAGCAGCCATATGGACAGGGGGACCTACGAGCAGTACTTC.

This clonotype came up a few times. The CDR3 spells CASRPSGGAGTAQFF. The DNA of the CDR3 is TGCGCCAGCAGACCAAGCGGGGGGGCCGGGACAGCGCAGTTCTTC. The chain joins TRBV4-3 to TRBJ2-1; 10 bases fit TRBD2. The V and J ends lost 6 bases and 12 bases, in that order; junction bases with no gene match: 14. Germline-derived CDR1 and CDR2 are LGHNA and YSLEER. This CDR3 is built from 15 residues.

In nucleotides, the CDR3 is TGTGCCAGCAGCGCCAGTACAGGGGTTGTCTATGGCTACACCTTC. Its translation is CASSASTGVVYGYTF. The chain carries TRBV7-9 and TRBJ1-2; 7 bases match TRBD1. With V trimmed by 5 bases and J by 4 bases, 10 bases remained unmatched. There are 15 residues in the CDR3. Germline assignment: CDR1 SEHNR and CDR2 FQNEAQ (reference sequence).